This T cell receptor (beta chain) was observed in a study of cytomegalovirus exposure and HLA in healthy donors. The ends were cut back, 6 bases at V and 5 bases at J, with 17 bases in the middle. CDR1 MNHEY and CDR2 SVGAGI come from the germline V gene. The CDR3 is 14 residues long. Researchers ran the PCR with 60 Vbeta and 13 Jbeta primers. Using immunoSEQ multiplex PCR, the repertoire was profiled, and TCRdb retains in-frame clones only, with some absent. This table has roughly 170,000 clones, roughly 80% appearing once. Sequencing was performed on PBMCs. The receptor was isolated from a man in his fifties in good health and CMV-seronegative. The chain carries TRBV6-5 and TRBJ2-7; the D gene is possibly TRBD1 (6 bases). This CDR3 is CASSPIKKGDEQYF. CDR3 nucleotides: TGTGCCAGCAGCCCCATTAAGAAGGGGGACGAGCAGTACTTC.